This TCR beta chain came from a study of blood T cells in healthy people across ages. For the second PCR, which ran for roughly 6 to 11 cycles, a sample-barcoded 5' primer and a J-beta primer mix were used. Using its own MiXCR run on the 5' RACE reads, TCRdb lists one record per CDR3 protein. The sample has roughly 1,800,000 distinct CDR3 sequences, 40% to 55% seen once. With 5 bases removed from V and 5 bases from J, the gap between germline ends came to 18 bases. The CDR3 length is 15 residues. The germline CDR1 and CDR2 sequences are SGHAT and FQNNGV. The chain employs TRBV11-2 and TRBJ2-5; D gene uncertain. The TCR sequence derives from a woman in her 40s in good health. Material: blood. CDR3 nucleotides: TGTGCCAGCAGCCTCCTTTCTCAGGATCTGGAGACCCAGTACTTC. Protein product: CASSLLSQDLETQYF.